A few counts support the clone carrying this T cell receptor (beta chain). What it recognizes is unknown. These data come from a study of beta chain features in type 1 diabetes. General study results and limits: Moderate yet significant TCRB CDR3 shortening was seen in Type 1 diabetes patients in all four CD4+ subsets. Within the patient group, naive, central memory and Treg TCRB repertoires appeared more similar to each other than within healthy donors.

The J segment lost 0 bases and the V segment lost 4 bases, leaving 8 bases of the junction unmatched. CDR1 is SQVTM and CDR2 is ANQGSEA in the germline V gene. The CDR3 is 17 residues long. As every portion of the isolated RNA was reverse transcribed, the sequencing read expressed TCRB transcripts. Measured with immunoSEQ multiplex PCR; TCRdb has only the in-frame clones, and not every one. Of over 150,000 clones listed, about 9.4% are singletons. This chain joins TRBV29-1 and TRBJ2-2, with 10 bases that match TRBD1. The sequence was collected from a man aged 25 to 40 with type 1 diabetes. Sequencing was done on a sample of central memory CD4+ T cells from blood. The CDR3 DNA follows: TGCAGCGTTGGGGGACAGGGGTCCCTCGCGAACACCGGGGAGCTGTTTTTT. Residues: CSVGGQGSLANTGELFF.